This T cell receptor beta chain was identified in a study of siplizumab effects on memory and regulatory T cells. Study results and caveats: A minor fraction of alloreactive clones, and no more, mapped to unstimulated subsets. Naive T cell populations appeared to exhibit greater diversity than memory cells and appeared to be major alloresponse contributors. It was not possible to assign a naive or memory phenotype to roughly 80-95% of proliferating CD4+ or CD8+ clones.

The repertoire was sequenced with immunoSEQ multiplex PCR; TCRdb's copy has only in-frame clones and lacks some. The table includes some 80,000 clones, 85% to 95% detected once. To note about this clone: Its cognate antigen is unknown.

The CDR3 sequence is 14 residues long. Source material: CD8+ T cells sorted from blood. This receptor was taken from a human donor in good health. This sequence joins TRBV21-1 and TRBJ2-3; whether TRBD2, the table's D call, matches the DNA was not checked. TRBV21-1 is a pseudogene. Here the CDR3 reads CASSNSSRTDTQYF. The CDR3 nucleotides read TGTGCCAGCAGTAATTCTTCCCGCACAGATACGCAGTATTTT.